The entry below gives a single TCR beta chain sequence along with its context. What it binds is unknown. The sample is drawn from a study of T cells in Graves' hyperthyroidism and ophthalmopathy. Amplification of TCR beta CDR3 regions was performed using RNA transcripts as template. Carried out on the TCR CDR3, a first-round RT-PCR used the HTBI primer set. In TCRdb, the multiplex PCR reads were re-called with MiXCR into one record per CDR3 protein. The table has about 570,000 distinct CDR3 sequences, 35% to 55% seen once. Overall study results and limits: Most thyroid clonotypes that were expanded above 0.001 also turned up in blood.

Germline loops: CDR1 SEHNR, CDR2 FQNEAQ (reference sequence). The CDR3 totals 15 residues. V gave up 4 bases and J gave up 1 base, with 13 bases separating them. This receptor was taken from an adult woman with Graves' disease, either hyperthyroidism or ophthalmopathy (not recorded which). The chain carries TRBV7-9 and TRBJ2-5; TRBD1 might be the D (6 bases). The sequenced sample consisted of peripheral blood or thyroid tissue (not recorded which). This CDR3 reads CASSSGQLRQETQYF. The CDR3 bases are TGTGCCAGCAGCTCCGGACAGCTACGCCAAGAGACCCAGTACTTC.